Listed below are T cell receptor beta chains from one sample, sequenced in a study of T cell repertoires in cytomegalovirus infection. TCRdb re-analysed the reads in MiXCR, keeping a single row per CDR3 protein. The sample holds 300,000 to 400,000 distinct CDR3 sequences; 18% are singletons and the top ten take approximately 10%. The material sequenced was PBMCs. The source of these receptors is a human donor in good health (CMV status not recorded). Some clones in this sample may be carry-over from other donors' samples. Both conserved end residues are part of each CDR3.

j_gene	v_gene	CDR3aa
TRBJ2-1	TRBV7-9	CASSPQRALTEREQFF
TRBJ2-5	TRBV7-2	CASSSPGLAGGQTQYF
TRBJ2-7	TRBV7-9	CASSLVADYEQYF
TRBJ2-3	TRBV20-1	CSAGTSGGPGDTQYF
TRBJ2-5	TRBV6-1	CASSDAVQETQYF
TRBJ2-3	TRBV6-2/TRBV6-3	CASSRPDRWPDTQYF
TRBJ1-5	TRBV12-5	CASGLVGGTGVYSNQPQHF
TRBJ2-7	TRBV6-2/TRBV6-3	CASSYFKTGAGSYEQYF
TRBJ1-1	TRBV5-1	CASSSPDGGNTEAFF
TRBJ2-7	TRBV10-3	CAIRGQGSHEQYF
TRBJ2-3	TRBV11-2	CASSLGAGGRTDTQYF
TRBJ1-1	TRBV20-1	CSAREPGIRDPEAFF
TRBJ2-1	TRBV19	CASSKVAGSSYNEQFF
TRBJ2-3	TRBV7-9	CASSLTATDTQYF
TRBJ2-7	TRBV5-1	CASSLATGTRVYEQYF
TRBJ2-1	TRBV7-9	CASNSYTGNNEQFF
TRBJ2-1	TRBV2	CASGTSGVYNEQFF
TRBJ2-1	TRBV4-1	CASSQEVKGRNEQFF
TRBJ2-1	TRBV11-2	CASSPRHRAYNEQFF
TRBJ2-5	TRBV2	CASRDARGETQYF
TRBJ1-1	TRBV20-1	CSAREGWGNTEAFF
TRBJ2-5	TRBV11-2	CASSFNVGIETQYF
TRBJ1-2	TRBV4-3	CASSQGGGTAGFHYGYTF
TRBJ2-7	TRBV7-6	CASSLGTRLYEQYF
TRBJ1-4	TRBV7-9	CASNPGGTSDEKLFF
TRBJ2-5	TRBV12-3/TRBV12-4	CASSSGLAAQETQYF
TRBJ1-3	TRBV12-3/TRBV12-4	CASSLIRGGSGNTIYF
TRBJ2-7	TRBV20-1	CSASGGLPGGPYEQYF
TRBJ2-3	TRBV12-3/TRBV12-4	CASSWGQGLTDTQYF
TRBJ2-3	TRBV4-3	CASSQAVAVSTDTQYF
TRBJ1-5	TRBV7-2	CASSLNEQPQHF
TRBJ2-6	TRBV7-8	CASVRYSGANVLTF
TRBJ1-4	TRBV3-1	CASSQTRTGRNEKLFF
TRBJ2-7	TRBV12-3/TRBV12-4	CASSFGVSSEQYF
TRBJ2-3	TRBV28	CASSTSGTGRNLARITTQYF